This T cell receptor (beta chain) was recovered during a study of response to subunit inactivated influenza vaccine. General observations from the study: New T cells are recruited in small numbers by each seasonal influenza vaccination, according to the authors' suggestion.

This clonotype was found a few times. Antigen specificity is unknown. There are 14 residues in the CDR3. V was trimmed by 10 bases and J by 2 bases, leaving 15 bases between them. CDR1 is MDHEN, CDR2 SYDVKM, per germline. MiXCR was run by TCRdb on the RT-PCR reads, yielding one entry per CDR3 protein. The data contain fewer than 550,000 distinct CDR3 sequences, about 25% of them singletons. The source of this sequence is a man aged 45 to 65 who received an inactivated influenza vaccine. This rearrangement joins TRBV28 to TRBJ2-1, with D tentatively TRBD2 (6 bases). The input for sequencing was CD4+ T cells sorted from PBMCs, taken about 5 days after vaccination. The CDR3 DNA reads TGTGCCACCGGCGGAGGGCTTACCTACAATGAGCAGTTCTTC. It encodes CATGGGLTYNEQFF.